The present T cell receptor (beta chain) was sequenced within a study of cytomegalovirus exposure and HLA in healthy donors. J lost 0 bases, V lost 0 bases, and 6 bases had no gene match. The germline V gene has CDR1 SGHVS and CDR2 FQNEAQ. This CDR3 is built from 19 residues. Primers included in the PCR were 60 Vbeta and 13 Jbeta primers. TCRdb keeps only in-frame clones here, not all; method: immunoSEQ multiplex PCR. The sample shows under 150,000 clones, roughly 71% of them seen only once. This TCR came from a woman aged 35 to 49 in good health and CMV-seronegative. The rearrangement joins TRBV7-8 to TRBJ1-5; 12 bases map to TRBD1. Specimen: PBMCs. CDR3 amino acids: CASSLAGQGASFSNQPQHF. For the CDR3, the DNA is TGTGCCAGCAGCTTAGCGGGACAGGGGGCTTCCTTTAGCAATCAGCCCCAGCATTTT.